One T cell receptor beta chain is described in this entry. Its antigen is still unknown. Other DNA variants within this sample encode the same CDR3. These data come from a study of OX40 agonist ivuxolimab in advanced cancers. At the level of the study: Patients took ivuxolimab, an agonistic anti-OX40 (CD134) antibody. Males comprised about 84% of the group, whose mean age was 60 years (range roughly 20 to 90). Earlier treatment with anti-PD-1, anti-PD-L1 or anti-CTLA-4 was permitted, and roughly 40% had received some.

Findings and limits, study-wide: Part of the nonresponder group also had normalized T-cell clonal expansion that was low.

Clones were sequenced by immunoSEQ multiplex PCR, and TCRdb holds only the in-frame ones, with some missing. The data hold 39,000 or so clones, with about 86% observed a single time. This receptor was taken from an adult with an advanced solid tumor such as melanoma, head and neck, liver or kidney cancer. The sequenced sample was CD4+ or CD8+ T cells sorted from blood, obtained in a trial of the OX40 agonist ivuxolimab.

CDR3 residues: CASSLGLYEQYF. Written as DNA, the CDR3 is TGTGCCAGCAGCTTGGGACTGTACGAGCAGTACTTC. The J gene is TRBJ2-7, the V gene TRBV5-6, with D uncertain. Germline V gene sequence: CDR1 SGHDT, CDR2 YYEEEE. This CDR3 has 12 residues. V lost 0 bases, J lost 4 bases, and 5 bases lay in between.